Shown below are 27 T cell receptor beta chains from a single sample sequenced in a study of blood T cell repertoires in COVID-19. Repertoires were generated with immunoSEQ multiplex PCR, while TCRdb's copy carries only in-frame clones and drops some. This table has 230,000 or so clones, roughly 89% appearing once. Sequencing was performed on peripheral blood. The receptors here all came from a woman aged 40 to 49 who had recovered from COVID-19.

The rearrangement uses TRBV28 and TRBJ1-2, with D tentatively TRBD1 (5 bases). CDR3 length: 16 residues. CDR1 and CDR2 from the germline V gene are MDHEN and SYDVKM. V lost 4 bases to trimming and J lost 1 base, with 16 bases between them. The CDR3 nucleotides read TGTGCCAGCAGTTCACACCAGGGTCCTGGTAACTATGGCTACACCTTC. Its protein product is CASSSHQGPGNYGYTF.

V and J are TRBV2 and TRBJ2-7, with D possibly being TRBD2 (6 bases). Germline V lookup: CDR1 SNHLY, CDR2 FYNNEI. The germline V and J ends were trimmed by 8 bases and 3 bases, with 11 bases remaining between them. The CDR3 has 12 amino acids. The CDR3 bases are TGTGCCAGCCGGGACTTGAACTACGAGCAGTACTTC. Translated, it gives CASRDLNYEQYF.

The V and J genes are TRBV6-5 and TRBJ2-5; D perhaps matches TRBD2 (5 bases). The V gene lost 5 bases and the J gene lost 5 bases, with 12 bases spanning the gap. Germline V gives CDR1 MNHEY, CDR2 SVGAGI. The CDR3 spans 13 residues. In DNA, the CDR3 is TGTGCCAGCAGTCTTACGGGGAGCGAGACCCAGTACTTC. Translation gives CASSLTGSETQYF.

This chain connects TRBV11-3 to TRBJ2-5; maybe TRBD2 (5 bases). CDR3 length equals 15 residues. V lost 5 bases to trimming and J lost 6 bases, with 19 bases between them. Germline V CDR1 and CDR2: SGHNT, YENEEA. DNA for the CDR3: TGTGCCAGCAGCCCAATACCGGGATCCAGTCAGACCCAGTACTTC. Its translation is CASSPIPGSSQTQYF.

This chain uses TRBV19 with TRBJ1-1; D unresolved. Looked up from germline, CDR1 is LNHDA and CDR2 is SQIVND (reference sequence). This CDR3 has 13 residues. Trimming stripped 6 bases from V and 1 base from J, with 9 bases between. CDR3 DNA: TGTGCCAGTAGGAAAGAGGGGAACACTGAAGCTTTCTTT. The encoded protein is CASRKEGNTEAFF.

J is TRBJ2-3 and V is TRBV9; tentatively, D is TRBD2 (6 bases). The CDR3 runs 14 residues. Germline V lookup: CDR1 SGDLS, CDR2 YYNGEE. V lost 2 bases and J lost 3, with 10 bases in between. Here the CDR3 reads CASSVGSGTDTQYF. CDR3 nucleotides: TGTGCCAGCAGCGTCGGCAGCGGGACAGATACGCAGTATTTT.

This rearrangement joins TRBV27 to TRBJ1-5; no reliable D call. Trimming removed 5 bases at V and 3 bases at J, with 8 bases between. CDR1 is MNHEY, CDR2 SMNVEV, per germline (reference sequence). This CDR3 has 13 residues. The CDR3 loop is CASSDMPNQPQHF. CDR3 sequence (DNA): TGTGCCAGCAGTGACATGCCCAATCAGCCCCAGCATTTT.

The gene calls are TRBV6-5 and TRBJ1-1; D is unclear. Trimming removed 4 bases from V and 2 bases from J, with 2 bases in between. This CDR3 has 11 residues. The germline gives CDR1 MNHEY, CDR2 SVGAGI. The CDR3 DNA reads TGTGCCAGCAGTTCTAACACTGAAGCTTTCTTT. Translation gives CASSSNTEAFF.

The chain employs TRBV6-5 and TRBJ2-7; no definite D call. Per germline, CDR1 MNHEY and CDR2 SVGAGI. There are 15 residues in the CDR3. The V gene lost 2 bases and the J gene lost 12 bases, with 23 bases spanning the gap. The CDR3: CASSYDLWSPTARYV. CDR3 in DNA: TGTGCCAGCAGTTACGACTTGTGGAGCCCGACCGCCCGGTACGTC.

The chain joins TRBV5-4 to TRBJ2-1; D is undetermined. Germline values: CDR1 SGHNT, CDR2 YYREEE (reference sequence). The CDR3 runs 17 residues. V was cut by 0 bases and J by 4 bases, with 17 bases left in between. CDR3 coding DNA: TGTGCCAGCAGCTTGGACCGAGGCAGCGCTTCATACAATGAGCAGTTCTTC. This codes for CASSLDRGSASYNEQFF.

This clone has only one observation. V and J are TRBV19 and TRBJ2-5, with unresolved D. The V end lost 3 bases, the J end lost 2 bases, and 7 bases lay between the germline ends. Germline CDR1 is LNHDA and CDR2 is SQIVND (reference sequence). This CDR3 contains 13 residues. The CDR3 loop is CASSMSVQETQYF. Written as DNA, the CDR3 is TGTGCCAGTAGTATGTCGGTGCAAGAGACCCAGTACTTC.

This clone was counted a single time. The chain employs TRBV7-9 and TRBJ1-5, with 8 bases lining up with TRBD1. Trimming cost V 5 bases and J 2 bases; bases outside gene matches: 5. Germline V CDR1 and CDR2: SEHNR, FQNEAQ (reference sequence). The length of the CDR3 is 15 residues. The CDR3 sequence is CASSPQGGGNQPQHF. The CDR3 DNA sequence: TGTGCCAGCAGCCCACAGGGGGGAGGCAATCAGCCCCAGCATTTT. Supplemented by reference TRBV7-9 and TRBJ1-5, the full variable domain reads DTGVSQNPRHKITKRGQNVTFRCDPISEHNRLYWYRQTLGQGPEFLTYFQNEAQLEKSRLLSDRFSAERPKGSFSTLEIQRTEQGDSAMYLCASSPQGGGNQPQHFGDGTRLSIL.

This clone was recorded once. In DNA form, the CDR3 reads TGTGCCAGCAGTCAGGCTAGCGGGGGCCTCACGGAGCAGTTCTTC. Translation: CASSQASGGLTEQFF. The V and J genes are TRBV2 and TRBJ2-1, with 10 bases that match TRBD2. The CDR3 length is 15 residues. J lost 10 bases, V lost 5 bases, and 11 bases had no gene match. Germline V gives CDR1 SNHLY, CDR2 FYNNEI.

This clone appeared once. The CDR3 DNA reads as TGTGCCAGCAGGCCCTCTACCGAGACCCAGTACTTC. This translates into CASRPSTETQYF. The rearrangement uses TRBV6-5 and TRBJ2-5; D unresolved. Trimming removed 6 bases at V and 5 bases at J, with 10 bases between. The germline V gene has CDR1 MNHEY and CDR2 SVGAGI. This CDR3 comprises 12 residues.

This sequence joins TRBV11-3 and TRBJ1-6, with D uncertain. The CDR3 spans 14 residues. Germline-derived CDR1 and CDR2 are SGHNT and YENEEA. V was cut by 4 bases and J by 15 bases, with 19 bases left in between. The CDR3 spells CASSWRVENSVLHF. CDR3 nucleotide sequence: TGTGCCAGCAGCTGGAGGGTAGAGAATTCAGTCCTCCACTTT. Supplemented by reference TRBV11-3 and TRBJ1-6, the full variable domain reads EAGVVQSPRYKIIEKKQPVAFWCNPISGHNTLYWYLQNLGQGPELLIRYENEEAVDDSQLPKDRFSAERLKGVDSTLKIQPAELGDSAVYLCASSWRVENSVLHFGNGTRLTVT.

The V call is TRBV5-1, the J call TRBJ2-5; TRBD1 is a possible D gene (5 bases). Germline CDR1 reads SGHRS; CDR2 reads YFSETQ. This CDR3 has 14 amino acids. V lost 4 bases and J lost 4, with 14 bases in between. Here the CDR3 reads CASSTGVPGETQYF. The CDR3, as DNA: TGCGCCAGCAGCACAGGCGTTCCGGGAGAGACCCAGTACTTC.

The chain recombines TRBV5-4 with TRBJ2-3; D may be TRBD1 (6 bases). The CDR3 loop spans 15 amino acids. Germline loops: CDR1 SGHNT, CDR2 YYREEE (reference sequence). Trimming stripped 4 bases from V and 2 bases from J, with 14 bases between. Written as DNA, the CDR3 is TGTGCCAGCAGCCAAGCGGCAGGGGACACAGATACGCAGTATTTT. This sequence encodes CASSQAAGDTDTQYF.

The chain uses TRBV5-1 and TRBJ1-4; weak D call: TRBD1 (5 bases). Germline CDR1 reads SGHRS; CDR2 reads YFSETQ. Trimming left V 2 bases short and J 7 bases short, with 18 bases between. This CDR3 spans 16 amino acids. The CDR3 sequence is CASSFGDYPGGEKLFF. The CDR3 region has the DNA TGCGCCAGCAGCTTTGGGGACTACCCGGGAGGTGAAAAACTGTTTTTT.

This chain connects TRBV28 to TRBJ2-5; 7 nucleotides agree with TRBD1. V shed 3 bases and J 0 bases; nucleotides not matched to a gene: 1. The CDR3 totals 14 residues. Germline V gene sequence: CDR1 MDHEN, CDR2 SYDVKM. The CDR3 loop is CASSLDRNQETQYF. The DNA of the CDR3 is TGTGCCAGCAGTTTGGACAGGAACCAAGAGACCCAGTACTTC.

V is TRBV9 and J is TRBJ1-2; 9 bases are a match to TRBD1. The germline CDR1 and CDR2 sequences are SGDLS and YYNGEE. There are 14 residues in the CDR3. V dropped 0 bases and J dropped 8; count of bases not matched to a gene: 5. CDR3 in amino acids: CASSVEGTGSGYTF. CDR3 nucleotide sequence: TGTGCCAGCAGCGTAGAGGGGACAGGGAGCGGCTACACCTTC.

The chain employs TRBV27 and TRBJ1-1, with TRBD1 matching 9 bases. There are 13 residues in the CDR3. CDR1 and CDR2 (germline): MNHEY, SMNVEV (reference sequence). V was pared by 1 base and J by 6 bases, with 0 bases of the junction left unmatched. CDR3 amino acids: CASSLWTGAEAFF. In nucleotides, the CDR3 is TGTGCCAGCAGTTTATGGACAGGGGCTGAAGCTTTCTTT.

This clone was observed once. This chain connects TRBV3-1 (or the pseudogene TRBV3-2) to TRBJ2-1; 15 bases map to TRBD2. The V gene end was trimmed by 1 base and the J gene end by 7 bases; junction bases not matched to a gene: 8. This CDR3 spans 18 amino acids. CDR1 and CDR2 (germline): LGHDT, YNNKEL (reference sequence). CDR3 bases: TGTGCCAGCAGCCAAGGACTTACCGGGACTAGCGGGGGGAATGAGCAGTTCTTC. Translation: CASSQGLTGTSGGNEQFF.

J is TRBJ2-5 and V is TRBV29-1; no definite D call. The CDR3 is made up of 10 amino acids. V was cut by 7 bases and J by 4 bases, with 7 bases left in between. Germline V gene sequence: CDR1 SQVTM, CDR2 ANQGSEA. In DNA form, the CDR3 reads TGCAGCGCTTCGAGAGAGACCCAGTACTTC. The encoded protein is CSASRETQYF.

The chain links TRBV3-1 (or the pseudogene TRBV3-2) to TRBJ1-2, with D uncertain. This CDR3 contains 15 residues. In germline, CDR1 is LGHDT, CDR2 YNNKEL (reference sequence). V lost 1 base and J 2 bases, leaving 11 bases between the germline ends. The CDR3 spells CASSQVAVGNYGYTF. CDR3 DNA: TGTGCCAGCAGCCAAGTAGCGGTTGGGAACTATGGCTACACCTTC.

This sequence joins TRBV7-3 and TRBJ2-2; D uncertain. The V gene's germline CDR1 is SGHTA and CDR2 FQGTGA. Trimming took off 4 bases at V and 4 bases at J, with 7 bases between the two ends. CDR3 length: 13 residues. CDR3 nucleotides: TGTGCCAGCAGCTCACTTAGCACCGGGGAGCTGTTTTTT. Translating gives CASSSLSTGELFF.

The J gene is TRBJ1-6, the V gene TRBV28; TRBD1 might be the D (6 bases). Trimming pared 5 bases from V and 10 bases from J, leaving 12 bases between. The CDR3 is 13 amino acids. The germline V gene encodes CDR1 MDHEN and CDR2 SYDVKM. DNA of the CDR3: TGTGCCAGCAGTGCAGGGGATGGATCACCCCTCCACTTT. Translated: CASSAGDGSPLHF.

The CDR3 reads CASSGGADPSEKLFF. CDR3 nucleotides: TGTGCCAGCTCTGGAGGAGCTGATCCTTCCGAAAAACTGTTTTTT. The chain recombines TRBV9 with TRBJ1-4; D uncertain. The CDR3 totals 15 residues. Deletions cut 7 bases from V and 8 bases from J, with 21 bases between. Germline V gene lookup returns CDR1 SGDLS and CDR2 YYNGEE.